Listed here are 20 T cell receptor beta chains from one sample, sequenced in a study of cytomegalovirus exposure and HLA in healthy donors. Use of 60 Vbeta and 13 Jbeta primers characterized the PCR. TCRdb's copy holds only in-frame clones and misses some; the assay was immunoSEQ multiplex PCR. The table has over 250,000 clones, 70% to 90% seen once. The sequenced sample consisted of PBMCs. Receptors were obtained from a man between 35 and 55 years old in good health and CMV-seropositive.

The CDR3 DNA is TGTGCCAGTAGTGTTGAGGACCGAGGGAATGAGCAGTTCTTC. Amino acids: CASSVEDRGNEQFF. The gene calls are TRBV19 and TRBJ2-1; D perhaps matches TRBD2 (5 bases). CDR3 size: 14 residues. Germline V lookup: CDR1 LNHDA, CDR2 SQIVND (reference sequence). V was pared by 5 bases and J by 7 bases, with 15 bases between.

This sequence joins TRBV27 and TRBJ2-1; TRBD2 matches at 7 bases. The CDR3 consists of 16 residues. Germline loops: CDR1 MNHEY, CDR2 SMNVEV (reference sequence). With 6 bases clipped from V and 0 bases from J, the junction kept 8 bases outside the gene matches. CDR3 coding DNA: TGTGCCAGCAGACAAGGAGCGGGAAACTCCTACAATGAGCAGTTCTTC. As protein: CASRQGAGNSYNEQFF.

This chain connects TRBV5-4 to TRBJ2-5; D remains ambiguous. Germline CDR1 reads SGHNT; CDR2 reads YYREEE (reference sequence). With 0 bases removed from V and 4 bases from J, the gap between germline ends came to 19 bases. CDR3 length: 17 amino acids. The DNA of the CDR3 is TGTGCCAGCAGCTTGGCGGCTATCGTGCCTGCAGGAGAGACCCAGTACTTC. It codes for CASSLAAIVPAGETQYF.

V usage is TRBV18 and J usage is TRBJ2-7, with a weak D call TRBD1 (6 bases). The CDR3 has 15 amino acids. Germline V lookup: CDR1 KGHSH, CDR2 LQKENI. The V gene lost 2 bases and the J gene lost 1 base, with 12 bases spanning the gap. The CDR3 is CASSPSDRLSYEQYF. The CDR3 DNA follows: TGTGCCAGCTCACCATCTGACAGGCTGTCCTACGAGCAGTACTTC.

The count of this clone is one. The rearrangement uses TRBV29-1 and TRBJ1-1, with a tentative D call TRBD1 (6 bases). CDR1 is SQVTM, CDR2 ANQGSEA, per germline. Trimming removed 6 bases at V and 4 bases at J, with 12 bases between. The CDR3 consists of 12 residues. The CDR3, as DNA: TGCAGCGTCGCACAGGGCCCCACTGAAGCTTTCTTT. Translated, it gives CSVAQGPTEAFF.

The rearrangement uses TRBV10-1 and TRBJ2-7, with 8 positions matching TRBD2. The CDR3 is 15 residues long. CDR1 and CDR2 (germline): WNHNN, SYGVQD (reference sequence). V was pared by 4 bases and J by 2 bases, with 7 bases of the junction left unmatched. This chain's CDR3 is CASSGSLADPYEQYF. The CDR3 DNA reads TGCGCCAGCAGTGGATCACTAGCGGACCCCTACGAGCAGTACTTC.

This sequence joins TRBV7-9 and TRBJ2-7; TRBD1 is a possible D gene (6 bases). This CDR3 contains 12 residues. The germline V gene encodes CDR1 SEHNR and CDR2 FQNEAQ (reference sequence). V lost 5 bases and J 7 bases, leaving 12 bases between the germline ends. The CDR3 sequence is CASSPQGGEQYF. DNA of the CDR3: TGTGCCAGCAGCCCCCAAGGGGGAGAGCAGTACTTC.

This clone was seen just once. V is TRBV2 and J is TRBJ2-7, with D possibly matching TRBD2 (6 bases). Trimming left V 2 bases short and J 0 bases short, with 14 bases between. CDR1 SNHLY and CDR2 FYNNEI come from the germline V gene. The CDR3 covers 16 residues. The chain's CDR3 is CASSELRRESSYEQYF. DNA of the CDR3: TGTGCCAGCAGTGAACTAAGGAGGGAATCCTCCTACGAGCAGTACTTC.

The V and J genes are TRBV12-5 and TRBJ2-5; D is possibly TRBD2 (6 bases). This CDR3 is built from 16 residues. Germline CDR1 reads LGHNT; CDR2 reads FRNRAP. Trimming cost V 3 bases and J 0 bases, with 14 bases left between them. CDR3 in amino acids: CASGLGGAADQETQYF. DNA of the CDR3: TGTGCTAGTGGTTTAGGAGGGGCCGCCGACCAAGAGACCCAGTACTTC. The full variable domain, completed using reference TRBV12-5 and TRBJ2-5, is DARVTQTPRHKVTEMGQEVTMRCQPILGHNTVFWYRQTMMQGLELLAYFRNRAPLDDSGMPKDRFSAEMPDATLATLKIQPSEPRDSAVYFCASGLGGAADQETQYFGPGTRLLVL.

This clone was seen only once. This chain joins TRBV2 and TRBJ2-7, with 9 bases lining up with TRBD2. The CDR3 length is 17 residues. Losses at the gene ends were 3 bases for V and 6 bases for J; bases not matched to a gene: 15. Germline assignment: CDR1 SNHLY and CDR2 FYNNEI. CDR3 nucleotides: TGTGCCAGCAGTGAGGCCTTTAGCGGGAGCGGTGATGGCGAGCAGTACTTC. Translation gives CASSEAFSGSGDGEQYF.

With regard to this clone: This CDR3 is also generated by other DNA sequences in the sample. The chain links TRBV7-6 to TRBJ2-7, with D uncertain. The germline CDR1 and CDR2 sequences are SGHVS and FNYEAQ. The germline V and J ends were trimmed by 4 bases and 4 bases, with 8 bases remaining between them. The CDR3 is 12 residues long. For the CDR3, the DNA is TGTGCCAGCAGCTCCCCCGGGTACGAGCAGTACTTC. Amino acids: CASSSPGYEQYF.

The J gene is TRBJ1-2, the V gene TRBV2; TRBD1 agrees at 9 bases. Germline assignment: CDR1 SNHLY and CDR2 FYNNEI. The CDR3 is made up of 14 amino acids. V lost 5 bases and J lost 6; bases outside the gene matches: 7. The CDR3 nucleotides read TGTGCCAGCAGTTTGGACAGGGGACAAAATGGCTACACCTTC. It codes for CASSLDRGQNGYTF.

J is TRBJ1-1 and V is TRBV29-1; D not resolved. The CDR3 consists of 14 residues. V was clipped by 2 bases and J by 4 bases, with 14 bases between them. Germline V lookup: CDR1 SQVTM, CDR2 ANQGSEA. The CDR3 DNA reads TGCAGCGTTGAACCCCTACAGAGTGGCACTGAAGCTTTCTTT. It translates to CSVEPLQSGTEAFF.

This rearrangement joins TRBV7-9 to TRBJ1-5; D may be TRBD1 (6 bases). Germline CDR1 reads SEHNR; CDR2 reads FQNEAQ (reference sequence). This CDR3 is built from 15 residues. Trimming removed 3 bases at V and 3 bases at J, with 12 bases between. The DNA for the CDR3 is TGTGCCAGCAGCTTTGCAGGGGCCCCCAATCAGCCCCAGCATTTT. Protein product: CASSFAGAPNQPQHF.

This sequence joins TRBV4-1 and TRBJ1-1; TRBD1 is a possible D gene (5 bases). The V gene's germline CDR1 is MGHRA and CDR2 YSYEKL. V was trimmed by 3 bases and J by 6 bases, leaving 11 bases between them. The CDR3 consists of 13 residues. CDR3 coding DNA: TGCGCCAGCAGCCATCTTGGGGCAGCTGAAGCTTTCTTT. Translating it yields CASSHLGAAEAFF.

V is TRBV6-5 and J is TRBJ1-1, with D tentatively TRBD1 (5 bases). Trimming cost V 8 bases and J 11 bases, with 15 bases left between them. The CDR3 extends over 11 amino acids. The germline V gene has CDR1 MNHEY and CDR2 SVGAGI. The CDR3: CASGAGMNAFF. CDR3 sequence (DNA): TGTGCCAGCGGGGCAGGGATGAATGCTTTCTTT.

A remark on this clone: The junction and the germline gene differ at one end; a read error may be behind it. The V call is TRBV7-9, the J call TRBJ2-1, with 8 positions matching TRBD1. The germline V gene encodes CDR1 SEHNR and CDR2 FQNEAQ (reference sequence). The CDR3 is 13 residues long. CDR3 loop: CSSSRDRYNEQFF. For the CDR3, the DNA is TGTTCCAGCAGCCGGGACAGGTACAATGAGCAGTTCTTC.

The J gene is TRBJ2-1, the V gene TRBV28, with 10 positions matching TRBD2. The CDR3 extends over 16 amino acids. J gave up 12 bases and V 1 base, and 12 bases lay outside the gene matches. CDR1 and CDR2 (germline): MDHEN, SYDVKM. The CDR3 protein is CASSLSALAGPDGQFF. The DNA of the CDR3 is TGTGCCAGCAGTTTATCGGCACTAGCGGGACCAGACGGGCAGTTCTTC.

V and J are TRBV27 and TRBJ2-7, with D perhaps matching TRBD2 (6 bases). Deletions cut 4 bases from V and 5 bases from J, with 6 bases between. Looked up from germline, CDR1 is MNHEY and CDR2 is SMNVEV (reference sequence). The CDR3 consists of 11 residues. The CDR3 is CASSWGDEQYF. The CDR3 region has the DNA TGTGCCAGCAGTTGGGGGGACGAGCAGTACTTC.

This clone was seen only a few times. V usage is TRBV5-5 and J usage is TRBJ2-3; 12 bases align to TRBD2. After removal of 5 bases from V and 4 bases from J, the junction contained 8 bases not matched to a gene. The CDR3 covers 16 residues. Germline loops: CDR1 SGHKS, CDR2 YYEKEE (reference sequence). CDR3 nucleotides: TGTGCCAGCAGTTCCGGGACTAGCGGGCCAGCAGATACGCAGTATTTT. It is translated as CASSSGTSGPADTQYF.